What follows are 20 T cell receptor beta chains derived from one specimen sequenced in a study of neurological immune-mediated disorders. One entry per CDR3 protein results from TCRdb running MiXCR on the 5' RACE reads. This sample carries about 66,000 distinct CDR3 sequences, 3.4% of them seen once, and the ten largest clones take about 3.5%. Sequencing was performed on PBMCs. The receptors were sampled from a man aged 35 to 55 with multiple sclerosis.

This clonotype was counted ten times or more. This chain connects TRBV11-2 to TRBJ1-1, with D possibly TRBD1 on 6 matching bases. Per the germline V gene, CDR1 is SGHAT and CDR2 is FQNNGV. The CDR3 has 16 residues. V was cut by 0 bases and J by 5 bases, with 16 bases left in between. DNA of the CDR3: TGTGCCAGCAGCTTAGAAGGGGGGGTCGGTTGGACTGAAGCTTTCTTT. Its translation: CASSLEGGVGWTEAFF.

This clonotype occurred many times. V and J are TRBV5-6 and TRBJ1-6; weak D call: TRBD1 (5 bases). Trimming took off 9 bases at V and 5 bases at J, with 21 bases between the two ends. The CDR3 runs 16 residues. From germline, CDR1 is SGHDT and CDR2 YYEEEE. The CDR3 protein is CAIAAICRGDNSPLHF. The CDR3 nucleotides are TGTGCCATTGCCGCCATTTGTCGGGGCGATAATTCACCCCTCCACTTT.

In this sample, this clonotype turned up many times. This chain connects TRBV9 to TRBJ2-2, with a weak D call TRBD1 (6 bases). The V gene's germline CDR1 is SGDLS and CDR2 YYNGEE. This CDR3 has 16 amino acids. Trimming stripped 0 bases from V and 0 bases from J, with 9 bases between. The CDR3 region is CASSVARTANTGELFF. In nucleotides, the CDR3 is TGTGCCAGCAGCGTAGCGAGGACAGCGAACACCGGGGAGCTGTTTTTT.

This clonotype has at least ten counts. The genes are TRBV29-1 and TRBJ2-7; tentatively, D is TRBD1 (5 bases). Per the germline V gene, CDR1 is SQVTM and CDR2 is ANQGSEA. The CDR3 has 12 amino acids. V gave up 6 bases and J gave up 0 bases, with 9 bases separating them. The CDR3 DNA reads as TGCAGCGTCCGACAGAGCTCCTACGAGCAGTACTTC. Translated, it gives CSVRQSSYEQYF.

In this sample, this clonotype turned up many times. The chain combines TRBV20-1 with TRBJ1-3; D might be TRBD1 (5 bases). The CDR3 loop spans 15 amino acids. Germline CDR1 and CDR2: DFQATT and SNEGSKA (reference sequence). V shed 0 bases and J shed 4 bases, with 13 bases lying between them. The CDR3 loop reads CSARDLERGGNTIYF. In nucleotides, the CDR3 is TGCAGTGCTAGAGATCTCGAGAGGGGAGGAAACACCATATATTTT.

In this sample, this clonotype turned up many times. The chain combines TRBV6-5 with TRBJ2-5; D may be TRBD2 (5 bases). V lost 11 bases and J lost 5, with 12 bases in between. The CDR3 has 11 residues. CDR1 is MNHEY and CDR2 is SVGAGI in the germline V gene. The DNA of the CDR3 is TGTGCCTCCGGACTTTTCGAGACCCAGTACTTC. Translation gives CASGLFETQYF.

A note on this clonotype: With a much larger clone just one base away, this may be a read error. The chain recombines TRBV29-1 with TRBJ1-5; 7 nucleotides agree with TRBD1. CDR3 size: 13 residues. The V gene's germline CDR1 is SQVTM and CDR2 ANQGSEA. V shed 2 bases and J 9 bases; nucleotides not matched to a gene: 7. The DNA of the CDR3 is TGCAGCGTTGAACAGGGGGAGAATTGGCCCCAGCATTTT. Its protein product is CSVEQGENWPQHF. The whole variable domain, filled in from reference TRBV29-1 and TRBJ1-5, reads SAVISQKPSRDICQRGTSLTIQCQVDSQVTMMFWYRQQPGQSLTLIATANQGSEATYESGFVIDKFPISRPNLTFSTLTVSNMSPEDSSIYLCSVEQGENWPQHFGDGTRLSIL.

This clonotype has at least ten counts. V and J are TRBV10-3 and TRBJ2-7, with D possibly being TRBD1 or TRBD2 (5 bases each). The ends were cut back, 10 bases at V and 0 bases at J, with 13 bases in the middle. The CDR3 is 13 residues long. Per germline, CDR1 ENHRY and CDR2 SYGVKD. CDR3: CASRDGSSYEQYF. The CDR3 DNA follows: TGTGCCAGCCGGGACGGAAGCTCCTACGAGCAGTACTTC.

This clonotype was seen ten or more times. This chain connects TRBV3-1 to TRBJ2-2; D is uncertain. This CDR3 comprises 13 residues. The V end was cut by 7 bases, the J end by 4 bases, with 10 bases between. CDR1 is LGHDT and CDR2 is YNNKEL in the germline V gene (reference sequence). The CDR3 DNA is TGTGCCAGCACCTTTAAAGTCACCGGGGAGCTGTTTTTT. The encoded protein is CASTFKVTGELFF.

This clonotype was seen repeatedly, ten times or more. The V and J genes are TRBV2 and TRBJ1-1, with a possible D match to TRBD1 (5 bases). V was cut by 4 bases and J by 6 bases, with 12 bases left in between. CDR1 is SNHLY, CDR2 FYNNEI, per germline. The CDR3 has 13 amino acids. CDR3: CASSVGGVPEAFF. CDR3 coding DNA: TGTGCCAGCAGTGTGGGAGGGGTCCCTGAAGCTTTCTTT.

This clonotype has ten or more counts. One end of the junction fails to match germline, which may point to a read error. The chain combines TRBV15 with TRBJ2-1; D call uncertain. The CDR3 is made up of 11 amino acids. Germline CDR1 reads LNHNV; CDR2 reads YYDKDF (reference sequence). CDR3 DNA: TGTGCCACCAGCAGGGGCCCTGAGGAGTTCTTC. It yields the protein CATSRGPEEFF. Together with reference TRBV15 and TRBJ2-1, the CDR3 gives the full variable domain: DAMVIQNPRYQVTQFGKPVTLSCSQTLNHNVMYWYQQKSSQAPKLLFHYYDKDFNNEADTPDNFQSRRPNTSFCFLDIRSPGLGDTAMYLCATSRGPEEFFGPGTRLTVL.

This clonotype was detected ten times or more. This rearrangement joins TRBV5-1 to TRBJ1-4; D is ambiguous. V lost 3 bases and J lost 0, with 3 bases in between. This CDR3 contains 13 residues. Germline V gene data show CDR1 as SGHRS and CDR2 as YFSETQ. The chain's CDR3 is CASSSATNEKLFF. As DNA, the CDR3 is TGCGCCAGCAGCTCCGCAACTAATGAAAAACTGTTTTTT. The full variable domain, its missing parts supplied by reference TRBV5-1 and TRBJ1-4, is KAGVTQTPRYLIKTRGQQVTLSCSPISGHRSVSWYQQTPGQGLQFLFEYFSETQRNKGNFPGRFSGRQFSNSRSEMNVSTLELGDSALYLCASSSATNEKLFFGSGTQLSVL.

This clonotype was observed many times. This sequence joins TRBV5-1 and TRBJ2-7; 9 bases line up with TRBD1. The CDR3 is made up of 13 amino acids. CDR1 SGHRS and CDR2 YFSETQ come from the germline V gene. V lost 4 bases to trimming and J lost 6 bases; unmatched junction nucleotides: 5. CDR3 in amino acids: CASSTTGGGEQYF. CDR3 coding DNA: TGCGCCAGCAGCACCACAGGGGGCGGCGAGCAGTACTTC.

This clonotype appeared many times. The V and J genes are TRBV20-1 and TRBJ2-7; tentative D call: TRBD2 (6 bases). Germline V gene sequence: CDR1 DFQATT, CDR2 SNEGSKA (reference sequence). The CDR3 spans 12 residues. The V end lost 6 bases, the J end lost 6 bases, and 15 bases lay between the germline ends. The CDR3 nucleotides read TGCAGTGCGGAAGGAGGCGGGGCCGAGCAGTACTTC. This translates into CSAEGGGAEQYF.

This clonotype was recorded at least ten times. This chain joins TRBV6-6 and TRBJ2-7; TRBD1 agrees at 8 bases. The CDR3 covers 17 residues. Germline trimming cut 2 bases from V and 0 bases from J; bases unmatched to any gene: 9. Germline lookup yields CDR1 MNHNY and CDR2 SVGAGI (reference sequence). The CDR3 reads CASSYDGTGPSSYEQYF. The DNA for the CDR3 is TGTGCCAGCAGTTACGACGGGACAGGACCTAGCTCCTACGAGCAGTACTTC.

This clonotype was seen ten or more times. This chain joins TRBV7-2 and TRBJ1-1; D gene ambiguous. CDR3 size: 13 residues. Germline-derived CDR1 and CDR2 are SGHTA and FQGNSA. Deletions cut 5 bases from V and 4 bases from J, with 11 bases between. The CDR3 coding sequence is TGTGCCAGCAGCGACGGTTCAGGCACTGAAGCTTTCTTT. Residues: CASSDGSGTEAFF.

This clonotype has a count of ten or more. The CDR3 bases are TGTGCCAGCAGCTTAATTCTCCTGACTAGCGGGAGGAATGAGCAGTTCTTC. It yields the protein CASSLILLTSGRNEQFF. The chain is built from TRBV7-9 and TRBJ2-1; the match to TRBD2 covers 13 bases. CDR3 length: 17 amino acids. Unmatched junction bases numbered 8, after V lost 2 bases and J lost 7 bases. Germline assignment: CDR1 SEHNR and CDR2 FQNEAQ (reference sequence). Supplemented by reference TRBV7-9 and TRBJ2-1, the full variable domain reads DTGVSQNPRHKITKRGQNVTFRCDPISEHNRLYWYRQTLGQGPEFLTYFQNEAQLEKSRLLSDRFSAERPKGSFSTLEIQRTEQGDSAMYLCASSLILLTSGRNEQFFGPGTRLTVL.

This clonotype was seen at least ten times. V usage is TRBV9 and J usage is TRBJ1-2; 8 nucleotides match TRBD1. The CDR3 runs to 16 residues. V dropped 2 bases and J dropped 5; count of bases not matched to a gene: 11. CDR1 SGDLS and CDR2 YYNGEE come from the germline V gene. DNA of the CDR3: TGTGCCAGCAGCGTTGGGGGACAGGCCCGGGGGTATGGCTACACCTTC. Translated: CASSVGGQARGYGYTF.

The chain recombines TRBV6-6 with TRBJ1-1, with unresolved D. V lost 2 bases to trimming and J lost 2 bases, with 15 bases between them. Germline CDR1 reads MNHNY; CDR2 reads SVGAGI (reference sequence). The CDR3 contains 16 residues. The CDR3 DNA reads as TGTGCCAGCAGTTACGACACCAGACACGCTAACACTGAAGCTTTCTTT. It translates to CASSYDTRHANTEAFF.

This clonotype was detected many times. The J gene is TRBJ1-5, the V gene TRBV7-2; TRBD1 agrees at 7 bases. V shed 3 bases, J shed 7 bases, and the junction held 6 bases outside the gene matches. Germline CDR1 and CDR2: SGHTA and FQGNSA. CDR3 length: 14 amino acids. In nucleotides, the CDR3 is TGTGCCAGCAGCTTGGGACAGTTTCGGCAGCCCCAGCATTTT. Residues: CASSLGQFRQPQHF.